One sample yielded the 8 T cell receptor beta chains listed below, sequenced in a study of blood T cell repertoires in COVID-19. The assay was immunoSEQ multiplex PCR, and TCRdb's table has in-frame clones only and misses some. The sample shows hundreds of thousands of clones, approximately 81% of them seen only once. Input material: peripheral blood. Every receptor here comes from a woman of 80 years or more with active or convalescent COVID-19.

This clone was detected only once. The chain couples TRBV30 to TRBJ2-5, with D maybe TRBD2 (7 bases). This CDR3 comprises 14 residues. Germline assignment: CDR1 GTSNPN and CDR2 SVGIG (reference sequence). V lost 0 bases and J 5 bases, leaving 13 bases between the germline ends. CDR3 amino acids: CAWSVGGGDETQYF. The DNA for the CDR3 is TGTGCCTGGAGTGTAGGGGGGGGCGACGAGACCCAGTACTTC.

V gene TRBV5-1 combines with J gene TRBJ2-2; 7 bases align to TRBD1. Germline V gives CDR1 SGHRS, CDR2 YFSETQ. The CDR3 has 16 residues. J lost 4 bases, V lost 1 base, and 7 bases had no gene match. The CDR3 is CASSLKRGLGTGELFF. CDR3 DNA: TGCGCCAGCAGCTTGAAAAGGGGGCTGGGCACCGGGGAGCTGTTTTTT.

V and J are TRBV6-5 and TRBJ1-2, with 9 bases fitting TRBD1. This CDR3 has 14 residues. The V gene's germline CDR1 is MNHEY and CDR2 SVGAGI. The trim removed 6 bases at V and 8 bases at J, leaving 10 bases unmatched. The CDR3 DNA follows: TGTGCCAGCAGCGGGGACAGGGCTGCAGTAGGCTACACCTTC. Encoded protein: CASSGDRAAVGYTF.

This clone has a handful of counts. The DNA of the CDR3 is TGTGCCAGCAGCTTGGTCAGGGGGGAAGATAGCAATCAGCCCCAGCATTTT. This sequence encodes CASSLVRGEDSNQPQHF. V is TRBV5-5 and J is TRBJ1-5; 7 bases fit TRBD1. The CDR3 length is 17 residues. Germline V gene sequence: CDR1 SGHKS, CDR2 YYEKEE (reference sequence). Trimming at V came to 0 bases and at J to 0 bases, leaving 6 bases not matched to a gene.

This sequence joins TRBV6-2 or TRBV6-3 and TRBJ2-1; 7 bases fit TRBD2. The trim removed 3 bases at V and 3 bases at J, leaving 2 bases unmatched. CDR1 MNHEY and CDR2 SVGEGT come from the germline V gene. The CDR3 covers 14 residues. CDR3: CASSYGGGYNEQFF. The CDR3 DNA follows: TGTGCCAGCAGTTATGGGGGGGGCTACAATGAGCAGTTCTTC.

Comments on this clone: This sample also contains other DNA sequences that code for the same CDR3. The V call is TRBV2, the J call TRBJ2-2; 7 nucleotides agree with TRBD1. Looked up from germline, CDR1 is SNHLY and CDR2 is FYNNEI. Trimming at V came to 7 bases and at J to 2 bases, leaving 4 bases not matched to a gene. The CDR3 consists of 14 residues. CDR3 amino acids: CASIGTANTGELFF. As DNA, the CDR3 is TGTGCCAGCATTGGGACAGCCAACACCGGGGAGCTGTTTTTT.

The V call is TRBV27, the J call TRBJ2-5, with D perhaps matching TRBD2 (6 bases). The germline V gene encodes CDR1 MNHEY and CDR2 SMNVEV (reference sequence). CDR3 length: 13 amino acids. Trimming pared 7 bases from V and 4 bases from J, leaving 13 bases between. The CDR3 bases are TGTGCCAGCATGAGGGCCGGGGGAGAGACCCAGTACTTC. Amino acids: CASMRAGGETQYF.

V and J are TRBV29-1 and TRBJ2-3, with TRBD2 matching 9 bases. Germline values: CDR1 SQVTM, CDR2 ANQGSEA. The CDR3 loop spans 12 amino acids. The CDR3 DNA reads TGCAGTTCTAGCGGGAACACAGATACGCAGTATTTT. It is translated as CSSSGNTDTQYF.